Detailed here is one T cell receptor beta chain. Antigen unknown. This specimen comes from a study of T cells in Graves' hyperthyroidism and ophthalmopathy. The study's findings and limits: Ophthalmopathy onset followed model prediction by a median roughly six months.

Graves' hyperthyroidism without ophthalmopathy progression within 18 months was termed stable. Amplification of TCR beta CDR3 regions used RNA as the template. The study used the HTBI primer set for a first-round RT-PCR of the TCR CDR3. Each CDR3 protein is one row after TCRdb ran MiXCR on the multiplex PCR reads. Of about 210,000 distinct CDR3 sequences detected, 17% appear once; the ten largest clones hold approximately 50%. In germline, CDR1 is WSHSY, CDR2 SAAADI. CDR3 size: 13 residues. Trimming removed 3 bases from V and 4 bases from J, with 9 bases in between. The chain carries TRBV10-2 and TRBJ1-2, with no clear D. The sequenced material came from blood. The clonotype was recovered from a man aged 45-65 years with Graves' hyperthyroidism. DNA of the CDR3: TGCGCCAGCAGTGAAGGGCAAACCTATGGCTACACCTTC. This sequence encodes CASSEGQTYGYTF.